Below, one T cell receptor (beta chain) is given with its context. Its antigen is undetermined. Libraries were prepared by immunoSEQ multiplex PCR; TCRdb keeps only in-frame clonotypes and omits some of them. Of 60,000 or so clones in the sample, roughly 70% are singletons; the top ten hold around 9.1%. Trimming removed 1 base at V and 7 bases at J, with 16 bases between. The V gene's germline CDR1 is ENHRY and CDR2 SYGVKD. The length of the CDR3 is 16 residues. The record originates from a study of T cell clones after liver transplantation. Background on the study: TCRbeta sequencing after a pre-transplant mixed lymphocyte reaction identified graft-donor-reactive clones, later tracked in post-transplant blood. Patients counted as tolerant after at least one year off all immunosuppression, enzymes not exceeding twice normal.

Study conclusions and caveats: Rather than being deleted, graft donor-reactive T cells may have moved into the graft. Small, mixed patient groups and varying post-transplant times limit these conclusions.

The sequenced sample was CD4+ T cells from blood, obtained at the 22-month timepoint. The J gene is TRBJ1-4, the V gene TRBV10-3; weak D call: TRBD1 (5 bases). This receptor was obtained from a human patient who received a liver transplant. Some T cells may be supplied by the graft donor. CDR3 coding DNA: TGTGCCATCAGTGAGTTGGGACGGGGCGAAGGTGAAAAACTGTTTTTT. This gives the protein CAISELGRGEGEKLFF.